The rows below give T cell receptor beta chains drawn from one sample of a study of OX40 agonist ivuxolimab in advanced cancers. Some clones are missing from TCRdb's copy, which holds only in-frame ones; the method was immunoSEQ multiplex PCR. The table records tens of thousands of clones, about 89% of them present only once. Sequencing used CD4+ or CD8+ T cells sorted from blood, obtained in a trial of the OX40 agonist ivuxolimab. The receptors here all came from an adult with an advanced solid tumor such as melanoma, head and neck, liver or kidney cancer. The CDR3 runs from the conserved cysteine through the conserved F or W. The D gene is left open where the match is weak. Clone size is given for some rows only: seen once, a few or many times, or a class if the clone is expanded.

CASSSSSRGPHEGYTF	TGTGCCAGCAGTTCATCTTCCAGGGGGCCCCACGAGGGCTACACCTTC	TRBD1	TRBV28	TRBJ1-2	.
CASSFGQGSQPQHF	TGTGCCAGCAGCTTTGGACAGGGCAGTCAGCCCCAGCATTTT	TRBD1	TRBV7-9	TRBJ1-5	.
CAGGLAGEREQYF	TGTGCCGGCGGACTAGCGGGGGAACGCGAGCAGTACTTC	TRBD2	TRBV6-6	TRBJ2-7	.
CASSRDRVKDEQYF	TGTGCCAGTAGTAGAGACAGGGTGAAGGACGAGCAGTACTTC	TRBD1	TRBV19	TRBJ2-7	.
CASSYPSGRGFGTQYF	TGTGCCAGCAGTTACCCGAGCGGGAGGGGCTTTGGTACGCAGTATTTT	TRBD2	TRBV6-5	TRBJ2-3	.
CATRRTGDGYTF	TGTGCCACCCGTAGGACAGGGGATGGCTACACCTTC	TRBD1	TRBV6-1	TRBJ1-2	.
CASSPRHGPGGEKLFF	TGTGCCAGTAGTCCCAGGCATGGGCCGGGAGGTGAAAAACTGTTTTTT	.	TRBV19	TRBJ1-4	.
CSATSGTVGYTF	TGCAGCGCCACCTCCGGGACAGTCGGCTACACCTTC	TRBD1	TRBV29-1	TRBJ1-2	.
CASTERDTSSSYNSPLHF	TGTGCCAGCACCGAAAGGGACACTTCGAGCTCCTATAATTCACCCCTCCACTTT	.	TRBV5-6	TRBJ1-6	.
CASSFGGVGETQYF	TGTGCCAGCAGTTTCGGGGGGGTAGGGGAGACCCAGTACTTC	TRBD2	TRBV28	TRBJ2-5	.
CAIKRGYDNEQFF	TGTGCCATAAAGAGAGGATACGACAATGAGCAGTTCTTC	.	TRBV28	TRBJ2-1	.
CASSLSGLANTGELFF	TGTGCCAGCAGTTTATCAGGACTCGCGAACACCGGGGAGCTGTTTTTT	.	TRBV28	TRBJ2-2	.
CASSPRQGMNTEAFF	TGTGCCAGCAGCCCGCGACAGGGCATGAACACTGAAGCTTTCTTT	TRBD1	TRBV7-2	TRBJ1-1	.
CASSLTEGRGPDTQYF	TGTGCCAGCAGCCTAACTGAGGGCAGGGGCCCAGATACGCAGTATTTT	.	TRBV9	TRBJ2-3	.
CSVEEGGYTF	TGCAGCGTTGAAGAGGGTGGCTACACCTTC	.	TRBV29-1	TRBJ1-2	.
CASSLVGRTASTGELFF	TGTGCCAGCAGCTTGGTAGGCAGGACCGCCTCCACCGGGGAGCTGTTTTTT	.	TRBV5-6	TRBJ2-2	once
CASSFGSSNTGELFF	TGCGCCAGCAGCTTCGGCAGCTCAAACACCGGGGAGCTGTTTTTT	.	TRBV5-1	TRBJ2-2	few
CASSSRDDHTEAFF	TGTGCCAGCAGCTCCCGGGACGACCACACTGAAGCTTTCTTT	.	TRBV7-9	TRBJ1-1	.
CASSTGLAGQETQYF	TGTGCCAGCAGTACCGGACTAGCGGGGCAAGAGACCCAGTACTTC	TRBD2	TRBV6-6	TRBJ2-5	.
CASSLDGRASDTQYF	TGTGCCAGCAGCTTAGACGGGAGGGCCTCAGATACGCAGTATTTT	TRBD2	TRBV7-3	TRBJ2-3	.
CAISSPDRGQGSSPLHF	TGTGCCATCAGTTCCCCCGATCGGGGACAGGGAAGTTCACCCCTCCACTTT	TRBD1	TRBV10-3	TRBJ1-6	.
CASRYDSSYEQYF	TGCGCCAGCAGGTACGACAGCTCCTACGAGCAGTACTTC	.	TRBV5-1	TRBJ2-7	.
CASSYVLAGGPNEQFF	TGTGCCAGCAGTTACGTTCTGGCGGGAGGGCCTAATGAGCAGTTCTTC	TRBD2	TRBV6-6	TRBJ2-1	.
CASSLGTGNYGYTF	TGCGCCAGCAGCTTGGGGACAGGGAACTATGGCTACACCTTC	TRBD1	TRBV5-1	TRBJ1-2	once
CASSLKGVHEQYF	TGTGCCAGCAGCTTGAAGGGGGTCCACGAGCAGTACTTC	.	TRBV5-5	TRBJ2-7	.
CASTRTSGGYGEQFF	TGTGCCAGCACCAGGACTAGCGGGGGGTACGGTGAGCAGTTCTTC	TRBD2	TRBV2	TRBJ2-1	.
CASGRQGNYGYTF	TGTGCCAGTGGAAGACAGGGTAACTATGGCTACACCTTC	TRBD1	TRBV5-6	TRBJ1-2	.
CASSPGQNYEQYF	TGTGCCAGCTCACCTGGACAGAACTACGAGCAGTACTTC	.	TRBV18	TRBJ2-7	.
CASSEGATATDTQYF	TGTGCCAGCAGTGAAGGGGCTACAGCCACAGATACGCAGTATTTT	.	TRBV6-4	TRBJ2-3	few
CASSDRPPGREFDEQFF	TGTGCCAGCAGTGACCGCCCGCCCGGGCGGGAGTTCGATGAGCAGTTCTTC	TRBD2	TRBV6-1	TRBJ2-1	once
CASREGSGANVLTF	TGCGCCAGCAGGGAAGGCTCTGGGGCCAACGTCCTGACTTTC	.	TRBV5-1	TRBJ2-6	.
CATLGPSTDTQYF	TGTGCCACCCTAGGGCCTAGCACAGATACGCAGTATTTT	.	TRBV27	TRBJ2-3	.
CAWSLGGGYHEQYF	TGTGCCTGGAGTTTAGGGGGAGGATACCACGAGCAGTACTTC	.	TRBV30	TRBJ2-7	.
CASSFGSTANQPQHF	TGTGCCAGCAGCTTTGGGTCTACGGCTAATCAGCCCCAGCATTTT	.	TRBV7-9	TRBJ1-5	.
CASSSYRAPSTDTQYF	TGTGCCAGCAGCTCGTACCGGGCCCCGAGCACAGATACGCAGTATTTT	.	TRBV11-1	TRBJ2-3	.
CASSLSFGTGGSEAFF	TGTGCCAGCAGCTTGTCGTTCGGGACAGGGGGCTCTGAAGCTTTCTTT	TRBD1	TRBV5-6	TRBJ1-1	.
CASSPFSDSGNTIYF	TGCGCCAGCAGCCCCTTCTCGGATTCTGGAAACACCATATATTTT	.	TRBV4-3	TRBJ1-3	.
CASSPRGDTQYF	TGTGCCAGCAGCCCCCGGGGGGATACGCAGTATTTT	.	TRBV7-9	TRBJ2-3	.
CATSDREQRGYTF	TGTGCCACCTCGGACAGGGAGCAGCGGGGCTACACCTTC	TRBD1	TRBV28	TRBJ1-2	.
CASSDGQVREKLFF	TGTGCCAGCAGCGACGGACAGGTTCGGGAAAAACTGTTTTTT	TRBD1	TRBV5-4	TRBJ1-4	.
CASSLGENTEAFF	TGTGCCAGCAGCTTAGGAGAGAACACTGAAGCTTTCTTT	.	TRBV7-9	TRBJ1-1	.
CAIRGTSGGYTF	TGTGCCATCAGGGGGACGTCGGGGGGCTACACCTTC	.	TRBV10-3	TRBJ1-2	once
CASREDRGSYNEQFF	TGTGCCAGCAGGGAAGACAGGGGTTCCTACAATGAGCAGTTCTTC	TRBD1	TRBV2	TRBJ2-1	.
CASSHRDLNTEAFF	TGTGCCAGCAGCCACAGGGACTTGAACACTGAAGCTTTCTTT	.	TRBV5-4	TRBJ1-1	.
CASSESPGRSKVEAFF	TGCGCCAGCAGTGAGTCGCCGGGCCGCTCAAAGGTAGAAGCTTTCTTT	.	TRBV10-1	TRBJ1-1	.
CASSSFSGISYNEQFF	TGTGCCAGCAGCAGTTTTAGCGGGATCTCCTACAATGAGCAGTTCTTC	TRBD2	TRBV7-6	TRBJ2-1	.
CASSTEGLAGASSYEQYF	TGTGCCAGTAGTACCGAGGGACTAGCGGGAGCTAGTTCATACGAGCAGTACTTC	TRBD2	TRBV19	TRBJ2-7	.
CASSLLREQGAYGYTF	TGTGCCAGCAGTTTACTTCGAGAACAGGGAGCCTATGGCTACACCTTC	.	TRBV28	TRBJ1-2	.
CASRATGVVYGYTF	TGCGCCAGCAGAGCGACAGGGGTGGTGTATGGCTACACCTTC	TRBD1	TRBV5-1	TRBJ1-2	once
CASSLRTGLAKNIQYF	TGTGCCAGCAGCTTACGGACAGGCTTAGCCAAAAACATTCAGTACTTC	TRBD1	TRBV5-4	TRBJ2-4	once
CASSLAAGTEAFF	TGTGCCAGCAGCTTAGCGGCGGGTACTGAAGCTTTCTTT	.	TRBV7-8	TRBJ1-1	.
CASSRWVGGNEQFF	TGTGCCAGCAGCCGATGGGTCGGTGGCAATGAGCAGTTCTTC	.	TRBV14	TRBJ2-1	once
CASSATGGQPNYGYTF	TGTGCCAGCAGCGCCACAGGGGGGCAACCTAACTATGGCTACACCTTC	TRBD1	TRBV7-2	TRBJ1-2	.